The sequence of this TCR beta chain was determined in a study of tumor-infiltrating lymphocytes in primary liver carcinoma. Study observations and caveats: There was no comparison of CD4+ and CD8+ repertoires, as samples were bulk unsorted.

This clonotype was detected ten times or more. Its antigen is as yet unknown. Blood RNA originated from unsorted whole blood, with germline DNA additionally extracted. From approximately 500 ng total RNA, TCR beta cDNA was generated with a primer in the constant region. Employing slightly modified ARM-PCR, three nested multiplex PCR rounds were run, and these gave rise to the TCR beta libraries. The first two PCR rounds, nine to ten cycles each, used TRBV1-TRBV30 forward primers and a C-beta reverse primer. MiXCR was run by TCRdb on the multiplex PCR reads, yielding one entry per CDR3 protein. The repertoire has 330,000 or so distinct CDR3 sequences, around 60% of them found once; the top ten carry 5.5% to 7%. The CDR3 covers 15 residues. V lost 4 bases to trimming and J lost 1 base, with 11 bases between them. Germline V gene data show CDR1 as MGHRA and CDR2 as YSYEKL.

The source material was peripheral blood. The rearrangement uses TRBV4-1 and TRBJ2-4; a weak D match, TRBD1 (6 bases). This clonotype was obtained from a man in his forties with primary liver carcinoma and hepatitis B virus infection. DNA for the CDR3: TGCGCCAGCAGCCCAGGGGTCGACGCCAAAAACATTCAGTACTTC. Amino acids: CASSPGVDAKNIQYF.